This T cell receptor (beta chain) was identified during a study of CXCR3-negative and CXCR3-positive naive CD8 T cells. Study context: Each library gave roughly 1.5 +/- 0.3 million of roughly 140 million TRB reads. Findings of the study overall: Both naive subsets showed comparably high diversity, and memory CD8+ cells showed much lower diversity. TRB CDR3 hydrophobicity was greater in CXCR3-positive naive cells than in CXCR3-negative naive cells.

The CDR3 length is 13 residues. CDR1 is SQVTM and CDR2 is ANQGSEA in the germline V gene. 5' RACE with UMI labels generated the TRB cDNA libraries. With the 5' RACE reads reprocessed, TCRdb shows one record per CDR3 protein and no DNA. The specimen's table records 140,000 to 150,000 distinct CDR3 sequences. On this clonotype itself: What it binds is not known.

The sample consisted of naive CXCR3+ CD8+ T cells from blood. Specified subset: CD45RO-CCR7+CD27+CD95- naive CD8+ T cells expressing CXCR3 (TNR3+). The J gene is TRBJ2-3, the V gene TRBV29-1; TCRdb proposes TRBD1, but this gene call is untestable without DNA. The sequence derives from a human donor in good health. Some clones in this sample may be carry-over from other donors' samples. CDR3 loop: CSVEGGLTDTQYF.